This record covers a single T cell receptor (beta chain). The target antigen is unknown. The source of the sample is a study of lymphopenia after photon versus proton radiotherapy. Looked up from germline, CDR1 is SGHRS and CDR2 is YFSETQ. V was cut by 6 bases and J by 3 bases, with 15 bases left in between. There are 14 residues in the CDR3. Profiling relied on immunoSEQ multiplex PCR, and the TCRdb table lists in-frame clones only, not all of them. The data hold about 58,000 clones, with about 81% observed a single time. The study, taken as a whole, reports: A bigger post-nadir fall in TCR diversity correlated inversely with survival time in deceased patients.

The source is a man aged 60 to 69 with pancreatic cancer. The sample consisted of peripheral blood, taken from a patient treated with proton-based radiotherapy. V usage is TRBV5-1 and J usage is TRBJ1-1; D uncertain. The CDR3 here is CASTLRAADTEAFF. CDR3 sequence (DNA): TGCGCCAGCACCCTCCGGGCAGCCGACACTGAAGCTTTCTTT.